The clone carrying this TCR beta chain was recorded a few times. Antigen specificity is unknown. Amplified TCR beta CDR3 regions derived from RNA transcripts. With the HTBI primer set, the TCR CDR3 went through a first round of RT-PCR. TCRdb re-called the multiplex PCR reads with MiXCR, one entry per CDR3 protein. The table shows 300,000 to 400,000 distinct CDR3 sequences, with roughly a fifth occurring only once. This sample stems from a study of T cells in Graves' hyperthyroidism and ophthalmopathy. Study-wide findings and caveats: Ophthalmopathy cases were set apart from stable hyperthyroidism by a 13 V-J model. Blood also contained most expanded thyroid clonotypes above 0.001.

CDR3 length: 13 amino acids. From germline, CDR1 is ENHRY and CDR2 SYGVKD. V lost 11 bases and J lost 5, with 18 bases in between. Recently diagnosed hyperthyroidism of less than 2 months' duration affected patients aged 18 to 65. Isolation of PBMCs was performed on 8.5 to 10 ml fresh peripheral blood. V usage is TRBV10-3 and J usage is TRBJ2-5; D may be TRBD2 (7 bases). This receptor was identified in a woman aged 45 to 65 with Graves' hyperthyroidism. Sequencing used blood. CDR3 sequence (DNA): TGTGCCTGTAGGCCGGGGGGCGATGAGACCCAGTACTTC. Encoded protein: CACRPGGDETQYF.